These 20 T cell receptor beta chains were sequenced from one sample in a study of T cells in narcolepsy (dated by TCRdb to 2016 to 2019). Preparation of the library involved the immunoSEQ multiplex PCR assay. The table comes from immuneACCESS by way of TCRdb, which keeps in-frame sequences with V and J called. Part of the clones is missing from these tables; in studies checked, under half for an unresolved V gene and the rest for unknown reasons. Across this sample there are 30,000 or so clones, with 65% to 85% seen only once. The top ten clonotypes cover approximately 3.6% of the sample. The material sequenced was memory (CD45RA-) CD4+ T cells from blood. The cell subset or site tag for this specimen amounts to: memory T cells sorted ex vivo from peripheral blood. These receptors all come from a human donor in good health.

As for this clone: Compared with germline, one end of the junction differs, possibly owing to a read error. The same CDR3 is also encoded by other DNA sequences in this sample. The CDR3 nucleotides read TGCAGCGCTAGTTACCTCGGGGAGCTGTTTTTT. The encoded protein is CSASYLGELFF. The rearrangement links TRBV20-1 to TRBJ2-2, with D unresolved. The CDR3 is 11 residues long. Germline CDR1 and CDR2: DFQATT and SNEGSKA (reference sequence).

This clone was seen a single time. V gene TRBV7-7 combines with J gene TRBJ2-2; D perhaps matches TRBD1 (5 bases). Trimming stripped 5 bases from V and 0 bases from J, with 10 bases between. This CDR3 contains 15 residues. Per germline, CDR1 SSHAT and CDR2 FNYEAQ (reference sequence). The CDR3 DNA is TGTGCCAGCAGCCCCGACAGCACGAACACCGGGGAGCTGTTTTTT. This encodes CASSPDSTNTGELFF.

The V call is TRBV6-1, the J call TRBJ2-3; D remains unclear. Germline-derived CDR1 and CDR2 are MNHNS and SASEGT. V lost 3 bases and J 6 bases, leaving 10 bases between the germline ends. The CDR3 totals 13 residues. CDR3 DNA sequence: TGTGCCAGCAGTGAGGCCCGGCCGGATACGCAGTATTTT. This gives the protein CASSEARPDTQYF.

This chain uses TRBV11-2 with TRBJ1-2; D ambiguous. Per germline, CDR1 SGHAT and CDR2 FQNNGV. The CDR3 loop spans 16 amino acids. The germline V and J ends were trimmed by 0 bases and 0 bases, with 11 bases remaining between them. The CDR3 here is CASSLDWASSNYGYTF. The CDR3 region has the DNA TGTGCCAGCAGCTTAGATTGGGCATCCTCTAACTATGGCTACACCTTC.

The rearrangement uses TRBV19 and TRBJ1-3; TRBD1 matches at 7 bases. Looked up from germline, CDR1 is LNHDA and CDR2 is SQIVND (reference sequence). V lost 4 bases, J lost 0 bases, and 12 bases stayed unmatched. There are 18 residues in the CDR3. As DNA, the CDR3 is TGTGCCAGTAGTAACTATAATCCGGGACAGCACTCTGGAAACACCATATATTTT. It translates to CASSNYNPGQHSGNTIYF. Full variable domain (rest looked up from reference TRBV19 and TRBJ1-3): DGGITQSPKYLFRKEGQNVTLSCEQNLNHDAMYWYRQDPGQGLRLIYYSQIVNDFQKGDIAEGYSVSREKKESFPLTVTSAQKNPTAFYLCASSNYNPGQHSGNTIYFGEGSWLTVV.

This chain links TRBV11-3 with TRBJ2-3; 7 bases fit TRBD2. The J segment lost 5 bases and the V segment lost 5 bases, leaving 10 bases of the junction unmatched. Germline values: CDR1 SGHNT, CDR2 YENEEA. This CDR3 is 15 amino acids long. The CDR3 region is CASSAGQREEDTQYF. CDR3 coding DNA: TGTGCCAGCAGCGCTGGGCAGCGGGAAGAAGATACGCAGTATTTT.

The gene calls are TRBV2 and TRBJ1-1; D not certain. The V gene lost 6 bases and the J gene lost 3 bases, with 17 bases spanning the gap. Per the germline V gene, CDR1 is SNHLY and CDR2 is FYNNEI. The CDR3 covers 15 residues. For the CDR3, the DNA is TGTGCCAGCAGGCCTATAGGTATTTTGGACACTGAAGCTTTCTTT. This codes for CASRPIGILDTEAFF. The complete variable domain, with remaining parts taken from reference TRBV2 and TRBJ1-1, reads EPEVTQTPSHQVTQMGQEVILRCVPISNHLYFYWYRQILGQKVEFLVSFYNNEISEKSEIFDDQFSVERPDGSNFTLKIRSTKLEDSAMYFCASRPIGILDTEAFFGQGTRLTVV.

The chain employs TRBV5-1 and TRBJ2-2, with 8 bases aligning to TRBD1. The trim removed 0 bases at V and 0 bases at J, leaving 10 bases unmatched. This CDR3 is built from 19 residues. Germline V CDR1 and CDR2: SGHRS, YFSETQ. DNA for the CDR3: TGCGCCAGCAGCTTGGAGTGGGTGGGACAGGCAACGAACACCGGGGAGCTGTTTTTT. This sequence encodes CASSLEWVGQATNTGELFF.

The chain links TRBV6-1 to TRBJ2-2; the D is unclear. Germline values: CDR1 MNHNS, CDR2 SASEGT. The CDR3 runs to 11 residues. V lost 7 bases and J lost 6, with 6 bases in between. Here the CDR3 DNA reads TGTGCCAGCAAAGACCCCGGGGAGCTGTTTTTT. It is translated as CASKDPGELFF.

The rearrangement uses TRBV5-1 and TRBJ2-3, with D perhaps matching TRBD1 or TRBD2 (6 bases each). V lost 2 bases and J lost 0, with 10 bases in between. The germline gives CDR1 SGHRS, CDR2 YFSETQ. CDR3 length equals 15 residues. The CDR3 region is CASSLGGPSTDTQYF. DNA of the CDR3: TGCGCCAGCAGCTTAGGGGGGCCTAGCACAGATACGCAGTATTTT. Looking up the rest from reference TRBV5-1 and TRBJ2-3 gives the full variable domain: KAGVTQTPRYLIKTRGQQVTLSCSPISGHRSVSWYQQTPGQGLQFLFEYFSETQRNKGNFPGRFSGRQFSNSRSEMNVSTLELGDSALYLCASSLGGPSTDTQYFGPGTRLTVL.

The chain uses TRBV20-1 and TRBJ1-5; D call uncertain. This CDR3 is built from 10 residues. CDR1 is DFQATT, CDR2 SNEGSKA, per germline (reference sequence). The V end was cut by 7 bases, the J end by 4 bases, with 5 bases between. The CDR3 bases are TGCAGTGTAAGTAATCAGCCCCAGCATTTT. It encodes CSVSNQPQHF.

The CDR3 DNA reads TGTGCCAGCAGCTTGGACGCTGGGGAGCTGTTTTTT. Amino acid sequence: CASSLDAGELFF. The chain has TRBV5-4 and TRBJ2-2; D unclear. Per germline, CDR1 SGHNT and CDR2 YYREEE (reference sequence). This CDR3 region has 12 residues. The V gene lost 0 bases and the J gene lost 8 bases, with 5 bases spanning the gap.

The chain employs TRBV6-6 and TRBJ1-5; D ambiguous. This CDR3 contains 15 residues. Trimming pared 7 bases from V and 9 bases from J, leaving 22 bases between. Germline V gene lookup returns CDR1 MNHNY and CDR2 SVGAGI (reference sequence). For the CDR3, the DNA is TGTGCCAGCACCTTAGAGGCTGGAGGGTATTGGCCCCAGCATTTT. This translates into CASTLEAGGYWPQHF.

This chain joins TRBV18 and TRBJ1-3, with 8 bases identical to TRBD1. The J segment lost 0 bases and the V segment lost 4 bases, leaving 2 bases of the junction unmatched. In germline, CDR1 is KGHSH, CDR2 LQKENI. The CDR3 loop spans 15 amino acids. CDR3 nucleotides: TGTGCCAGCTCACGTACAGGGGGCTCTGGAAACACCATATATTTT. This sequence encodes CASSRTGGSGNTIYF.

The genes are TRBV6-1 and TRBJ1-1; D may be TRBD1 (6 bases). Trimming stripped 6 bases from V and 4 bases from J, with 12 bases between. The CDR3 has 13 residues. The V gene's germline CDR1 is MNHNS and CDR2 SASEGT. CDR3 nucleotides: TGTGCCAGCAGACTTATCAGGGGCACTGAAGCTTTCTTT. It is translated as CASRLIRGTEAFF.

This sequence joins TRBV5-1 and TRBJ2-5; the D is unclear. V lost 0 bases and J 3 bases, leaving 9 bases between the germline ends. The CDR3 spans 14 residues. Germline V gene lookup returns CDR1 SGHRS and CDR2 YFSETQ. CDR3 coding DNA: TGCGCCAGCAGCTTGGGCAGCCGTGAAGAGACCCAGTACTTC. It encodes CASSLGSREETQYF.

The CDR3 loop reads CASSYNSEQYF. The CDR3 DNA sequence: TGTGCCAGCAGTTACAACAGCGAGCAGTACTTC. The chain is built from TRBV6-6 and TRBJ2-7; D uncertain. This CDR3 spans 11 amino acids. CDR1 is MNHNY and CDR2 is SVGAGI in the germline V gene (reference sequence). V lost 2 bases and J lost 6, with 5 bases in between.

The chain combines TRBV9 with TRBJ1-6; D ambiguous. The germline gives CDR1 SGDLS, CDR2 YYNGEE. V was pared by 0 bases and J by 8 bases, with 6 bases between. The CDR3 is made up of 13 amino acids. The CDR3 DNA reads as TGTGCCAGCAGCGTAGACTGGGATTCACCCCTCCACTTT. Translating gives CASSVDWDSPLHF.

The genes are TRBV29-1 and TRBJ1-3; possibly TRBD1 for D (5 bases). The V gene's germline CDR1 is SQVTM and CDR2 ANQGSEA. V gave up 6 bases and J gave up 0 bases, with 9 bases separating them. This CDR3 is built from 13 residues. Here the CDR3 reads CSVNRISGNTIYF. CDR3 DNA: TGCAGCGTGAACAGGATCTCTGGAAACACCATATATTTT.

V usage is TRBV18 and J usage is TRBJ2-3; D unresolved. Trimming took off 0 bases at V and 8 bases at J, with 9 bases between the two ends. CDR3 length: 13 residues. The germline V gene encodes CDR1 KGHSH and CDR2 LQKENI. The CDR3 sequence: CASSPPEIGTQYF. The CDR3 DNA reads as TGTGCCAGCTCACCACCGGAGATTGGTACGCAGTATTTT.